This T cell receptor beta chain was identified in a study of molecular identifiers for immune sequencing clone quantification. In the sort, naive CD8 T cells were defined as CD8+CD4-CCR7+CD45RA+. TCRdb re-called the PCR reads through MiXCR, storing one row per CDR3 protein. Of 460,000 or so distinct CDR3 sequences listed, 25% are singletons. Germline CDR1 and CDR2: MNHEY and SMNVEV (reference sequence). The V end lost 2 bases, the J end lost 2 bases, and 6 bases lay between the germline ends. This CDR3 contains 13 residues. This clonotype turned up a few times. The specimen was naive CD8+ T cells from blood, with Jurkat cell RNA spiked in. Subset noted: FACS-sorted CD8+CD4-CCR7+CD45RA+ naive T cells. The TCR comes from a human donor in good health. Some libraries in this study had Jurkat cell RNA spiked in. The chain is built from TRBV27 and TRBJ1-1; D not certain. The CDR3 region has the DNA TGTGCCAGCAGTTTACGGGAAAACACTGAAGCTTTCTTT. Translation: CASSLRENTEAFF.